The present TCR beta chain was sequenced within a study of T cell repertoires in cytomegalovirus infection. Germline loops: CDR1 SGHTA, CDR2 FQGNSA. The CDR3 totals 16 residues. The V and J ends lost 3 bases and 0 bases respectively, with 11 bases between them. This clonotype has ten or more counts. The antigen remains unidentified. MiXCR, applied by TCRdb to the reads, yields one record per CDR3 protein. The profile covers about 110,000 distinct CDR3 sequences, with 10% appearing a single time and approximately 33% taken by the ten largest. Findings and limits, study-wide: CMV-specific TCR beta clonotypes restricted by HLA-C dominated the ex vivo response. Cumulative public TCR beta family frequency identified CMV carriers with the relevant HLA.

This sequence originates from a human donor in good health (CMV status not recorded). Some clones in this sample may be carry-over from other donors' samples. Material for sequencing was PBMCs, sequenced either directly or after in vitro stimulation (not recorded which). The chain links TRBV7-2 to TRBJ1-4; no reliable D call. CDR3 protein: CASSFSGQATNEKLFF. CDR3 in DNA: TGTGCCAGCAGCTTCTCCGGTCAGGCAACTAATGAAAAACTGTTTTTT.